The subject of this entry is one T cell receptor beta chain. Clones were sequenced by immunoSEQ multiplex PCR, and TCRdb holds only the in-frame ones, with some missing. Among approximately 65,000 clones listed, 82% were seen once. The sample is drawn from a study of OX40 agonist ivuxolimab in advanced cancers. V dropped 0 bases and J dropped 2; count of bases not matched to a gene: 3. The CDR3 is 16 residues long. Germline V gene sequence: CDR1 SEHNR, CDR2 FQNEAQ (reference sequence). Enrollment shut out patients with autoimmune disease history or systemic immunosuppression. The V gene is TRBV7-9, the J gene TRBJ2-1; TRBD1 matches 8 bases. This TCR derives from an adult with an advanced solid tumor such as melanoma, head and neck, liver or kidney cancer. The source was CD4+ or CD8+ T cells sorted from blood, collected in a trial of the OX40 agonist ivuxolimab. CDR3 nucleotide sequence: TGTGCCAGCAGCTTAGCGTCAGGGGGCACCTACAATGAGCAGTTCTTC. This translates into CASSLASGGTYNEQFF.